This record looks at one T cell receptor (beta chain) sequence and its context. The V gene's germline CDR1 is LGHNA and CDR2 YSLEER. The V end lost 1 base, the J end lost 3 bases, and 10 bases lay between the germline ends. The CDR3 covers 15 residues. This sample is drawn from a study of cytomegalovirus exposure and HLA in healthy donors. PCR used 60 Vbeta primers and 13 Jbeta primers. Assay used: immunoSEQ multiplex PCR; TCRdb lists only in-frame clones, some missing. The data contain some 78,000 clones, 55% to 85% of them singletons. V is TRBV4-3 and J is TRBJ1-5; the D is unclear. The source is a middle-aged woman in good health and CMV-seropositive. The specimen was PBMCs. The CDR3 is CASSQVTGLNQPQHF. The CDR3 coding sequence is TGCGCCAGCAGCCAAGTCACTGGTCTCAATCAGCCCCAGCATTTT.